These 18 T cell receptor beta chains originate from one sample sequenced in a study of molecular identifiers for immune sequencing clone quantification. TCRdb reprocessed the PCR reads via MiXCR and lists one record per CDR3 protein. The data hold approximately 320,000 distinct CDR3 sequences, with roughly a quarter observed a single time. Sequenced material: naive CD8+ T cells from blood, with Jurkat cell RNA spiked in. Documented subset: FACS-sorted CD8+CD4-CCR7+CD45RA+ naive T cells. These receptors were taken from a human donor in good health. Some libraries in this study had Jurkat cell RNA spiked in.

This clonotype was recorded many times. J is TRBJ1-1 and V is TRBV28, with D unresolved. Trimming took off 7 bases at V and 1 base at J, with 16 bases between the two ends. Looked up from germline, CDR1 is MDHEN and CDR2 is SYDVKM. This CDR3 comprises 15 residues. The CDR3 DNA reads as TGTGCCAGCACCCCTGTGTGGCAGGAGAACACTGAAGCTTTCTTT. This codes for CASTPVWQENTEAFF.

The rearrangement joins TRBV4-3 to TRBJ2-7; no reliable D call. V was shortened by 2 bases and J by 4 bases, with 15 bases between the two germline ends. The germline V gene has CDR1 LGHNA and CDR2 YSLEER. The CDR3 sequence is 15 residues long. The CDR3 region has the DNA TGCGCCAGCAGCCAAACCCGGGCCAGAGAATACGAGCAGTACTTC. Protein product: CASSQTRAREYEQYF.

The V and J genes are TRBV25-1 and TRBJ2-7; D is possibly TRBD2 (6 bases). CDR1 MGHDK and CDR2 SYGVNS come from the germline V gene. V shed 6 bases and J shed 6 bases, with 15 bases lying between them. The CDR3 length is 13 residues. CDR3 bases: TGTGCCAGCAGCACCCTCGGAGGGCGCGAGCAGTACTTC. Its protein is CASSTLGGREQYF.

There are a few counts of this clonotype. The rearrangement links TRBV13 to TRBJ1-3, with D perhaps matching TRBD1 (5 bases). CDR1 is PRHDT, CDR2 FYEKMQ, per germline (reference sequence). The ends were cut back, 3 bases at V and 0 bases at J, with 12 bases in the middle. The CDR3 length is 16 residues. CDR3 amino acids: CASSLSGAPSGNTIYF. The CDR3 DNA is TGTGCCAGCAGCTTGTCCGGGGCCCCCTCTGGAAACACCATATATTTT.

The table lists this clonotype with many counts. The V and J genes are TRBV7-9 and TRBJ2-7; 8 nucleotides align to TRBD2. Germline V CDR1 and CDR2: SEHNR, FQNEAQ (reference sequence). The CDR3 consists of 14 residues. Trimming removed 6 bases from V and 4 bases from J; junction bases left unmatched: 8. The CDR3 is CASRPLAAQYEQYF. The CDR3 DNA is TGTGCCAGCAGACCACTAGCGGCCCAGTACGAGCAGTACTTC.

There are many counts of this clonotype. In DNA form, the CDR3 reads TGTGCCAGCAGTGATGGAGCGAACACTGAAGCTTTCTTT. This translates into CASSDGANTEAFF. V usage is TRBV5-4 and J usage is TRBJ1-1; D unresolved. The CDR3 runs to 13 residues. V lost 5 bases and J 1 base, leaving 9 bases between the germline ends. Germline CDR1 and CDR2: SGHNT and YYREEE (reference sequence).

V is TRBV12-5 and J is TRBJ2-1, with D tentatively TRBD2 (5 bases). CDR1 and CDR2 (germline): LGHNT, FRNRAP. V lost 6 bases, J lost 0 bases, and 12 bases lay in between. This CDR3 has 15 residues. CDR3 loop: CASGQGGSSYNEQFF. The CDR3 region has the DNA TGTGCTAGTGGACAAGGCGGGTCCTCCTACAATGAGCAGTTCTTC.

Many counts were recorded for this clonotype. The V gene is TRBV11-2, the J gene TRBJ2-7, with 9 bases identical to TRBD2. The V segment lost 5 bases and the J segment 6 bases; nucleotides outside the gene matches: 8. CDR1 and CDR2 from the germline V gene are SGHAT and FQNNGV. There are 14 residues in the CDR3. The CDR3 is CASSPLAGVGEQYF. Written as DNA, the CDR3 is TGTGCCAGCAGCCCCTTAGCGGGGGTGGGCGAGCAGTACTTC.

This clonotype was seen only once. The V and J genes are TRBV20-1 and TRBJ2-2; D gene ambiguous. The V and J ends lost 0 bases and 0 bases respectively, with 11 bases between them. The germline V gene has CDR1 DFQATT and CDR2 SNEGSKA (reference sequence). There are 16 residues in the CDR3. The CDR3 loop reads CSARDYANANTGELFF. Written as DNA, the CDR3 is TGCAGTGCTAGAGATTACGCGAACGCGAACACCGGGGAGCTGTTTTTT.

In its sample, this clonotype was seen a few times. The V and J genes are TRBV7-9 and TRBJ2-7; D perhaps matches TRBD1 (6 bases). The V gene's germline CDR1 is SEHNR and CDR2 FQNEAQ (reference sequence). The CDR3 has 15 residues. V gave up 4 bases and J gave up 0 bases, with 13 bases separating them. CDR3 DNA: TGTGCCAGCAGCTCCGGACAGTCTTACTCCTACGAGCAGTACTTC. Translated, it gives CASSSGQSYSYEQYF.

Details on this clonotype: This may arise from a read error, as a much more abundant clone is one base away. A read error is likely, as this CDR3 ends without the conserved phenylalanine or tryptophan. The CDR3 loop reads CASSMTSGSADTQYS. The CDR3 coding sequence is TGTGCCAGTAGTATGACTAGCGGGAGTGCGGATACGCAGTATTCT. The J gene is TRBJ2-3, the V gene TRBV19; 12 nucleotides align to TRBD2. Germline V CDR1 and CDR2: LNHDA, SQIVND (reference sequence). The CDR3 has 15 amino acids. After removal of 3 bases from V and 6 bases from J, the junction contained 4 bases not matched to a gene.

The rearrangement joins TRBV30 to TRBJ2-3, with a possible D match to TRBD2 (6 bases). V was cut by 5 bases and J by 0 bases, with 12 bases left in between. The germline gives CDR1 GTSNPN, CDR2 SVGIG (reference sequence). This CDR3 contains 14 residues. As DNA, the CDR3 is TGTGCCTGGGACGGGGGTTCTAGCACAGATACGCAGTATTTT. As protein: CAWDGGSSTDTQYF. The full variable domain, rest sourced from reference TRBV30 and TRBJ2-3, is SQTIHQWPATLVQPVGSPLSLECTVEGTSNPNLYWYRQAAGRGLQLLFYSVGIGQISSEVPQNLSASRPQDRQFILSSKKLLLSDSGFYLCAWDGGSSTDTQYFGPGTRLTVL.

The chain carries TRBV5-4 and TRBJ2-7; 8 nucleotides match TRBD1. CDR1 is SGHNT, CDR2 YYREEE, per germline (reference sequence). The junction had 7 bases not matched to a gene; V was cut back by 3 bases and J by 2 bases. This CDR3 is 15 amino acids long. As DNA, the CDR3 is TGTGCCAGCAGCTCCGGGTTGACAGGGGCCTACGAGCAGTACTTC. Amino acid sequence: CASSSGLTGAYEQYF. Drawing the rest from reference TRBV5-4 and TRBJ2-7, the complete variable domain is ETGVTQSPTHLIKTRGQQVTLRCSSQSGHNTVSWYQQALGQGPQFIFQYYREEENGRGNFPPRFSGLQFPNYSSELNVNALELDDSALYLCASSSGLTGAYEQYFGPGTRLTVT.

Concerning this clonotype: Since a much larger clone is just one base distant, this may be a read error. The DNA is omitted, as the CDR3 cannot be located on it reliably, and the CDR3 follows TCRdb's listing. V is TRBV29-1 and J is TRBJ2-7. Germline V gene data show CDR1 as SQVTM and CDR2 as ANQGSEA. The CDR3 has 13 amino acids, counting both end residues. CDR3 in amino acids: CSVGSGSGYEQCF.

This clonotype was observed a handful of times. The chain joins TRBV7-9 to TRBJ1-1; 9 bases are shared with TRBD1. V dropped 4 bases and J dropped 3; count of bases not matched to a gene: 15. The CDR3 sequence is 18 residues long. Germline assignment: CDR1 SEHNR and CDR2 FQNEAQ (reference sequence). CDR3 in DNA: TGTGCCAGCAGCTCCATCAACCGGGACAGGGTCGTGGACACTGAAGCTTTCTTT. This sequence encodes CASSSINRDRVVDTEAFF.

This chain joins TRBV25-1 and TRBJ2-4; D call uncertain. V was clipped by 4 bases and J by 8 bases, with 15 bases between them. The CDR3 extends over 14 amino acids. CDR1 and CDR2 from the germline V gene are MGHDK and SYGVNS. In DNA, the CDR3 is TGTGCCAGCAGTGGCTTACAAATAGGAGACATTCAGTACTTC. Protein product: CASSGLQIGDIQYF.

This clonotype was seen at least ten times. The chain is built from TRBV5-1 and TRBJ2-5, with a weak D call TRBD2 (6 bases). CDR3 length: 14 residues. The germline V and J ends were trimmed by 3 bases and 4 bases, with 13 bases remaining between them. Germline CDR1 reads SGHRS; CDR2 reads YFSETQ. CDR3 amino acids: CASSYLGGAETQYF. CDR3 bases: TGCGCCAGCAGCTACTTGGGGGGAGCAGAGACCCAGTACTTC.

The sample holds a few counts of this clonotype. J is TRBJ1-3 and V is TRBV7-9; D may be TRBD1 (6 bases). Germline-derived CDR1 and CDR2 are SEHNR and FQNEAQ (reference sequence). The CDR3 loop spans 17 amino acids. V was cut by 1 base and J by 0 bases, with 13 bases left in between. Here the CDR3 reads CASSLEGGVSSGNTIYF. CDR3 nucleotides: TGTGCCAGCAGCTTAGAGGGGGGGGTCAGCTCTGGAAACACCATATATTTT.